These 2 T cell receptor beta chains were sequenced from one sample in a study of blood T cells in healthy people across ages. Using a J-beta primer mix together with a sample-barcoded 5' primer, a second PCR was run for roughly 6 to 12 cycles. TCRdb passed the 5' RACE reads through MiXCR, listing each CDR3 protein once. The sample consists of around 800,000 distinct CDR3 sequences, 20% to 30% of them appearing once. The data also belong to a second study, concerning T cells of mothers and their children.

The material sequenced was blood. Receptor source: a boy under 18 in good health.

This clonotype was observed a few times. V is TRBV5-1 and J is TRBJ2-5; 8 bases match TRBD2. CDR3 size: 16 residues. Looked up from germline, CDR1 is SGHRS and CDR2 is YFSETQ. With 3 bases clipped from V and 4 bases from J, the junction kept 11 bases outside the gene matches. The CDR3 DNA follows: TGCGCCAGCAGCTATCCGGGACTAGGGACCCGAGAGACCCAGTACTTC. It codes for CASSYPGLGTRETQYF.

The table lists this clonotype with many counts. V usage is TRBV2 and J usage is TRBJ2-7; 8 nucleotides align to TRBD2. The CDR3 sequence is 13 residues long. Germline lookup yields CDR1 SNHLY and CDR2 FYNNEI. J lost 5 bases, V lost 4 bases, and 4 bases had no gene match. The CDR3 is CASSVGLGDEQYF. The CDR3 bases are TGTGCCAGCAGTGTGGGACTAGGAGACGAGCAGTACTTC. The full variable domain, in which reference TRBV2 and TRBJ2-7 provide the parts outside the CDR3, is EPEVTQTPSHQVTQMGQEVILRCVPISNHLYFYWYRQILGQKVEFLVSFYNNEISEKSEIFDDQFSVERPDGSNFTLKIRSTKLEDSAMYFCASSVGLGDEQYFGPGTRLTVT.